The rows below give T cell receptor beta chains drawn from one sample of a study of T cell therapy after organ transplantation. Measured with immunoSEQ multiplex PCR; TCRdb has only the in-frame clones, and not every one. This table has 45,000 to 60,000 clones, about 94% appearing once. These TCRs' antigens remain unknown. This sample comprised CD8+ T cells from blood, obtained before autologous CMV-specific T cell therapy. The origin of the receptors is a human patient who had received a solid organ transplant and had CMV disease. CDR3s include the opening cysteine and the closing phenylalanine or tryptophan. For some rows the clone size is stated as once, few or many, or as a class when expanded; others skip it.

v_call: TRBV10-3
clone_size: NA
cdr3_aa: CAITAGNTEAFF

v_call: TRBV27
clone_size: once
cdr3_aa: CASSLSNDHSYGYTF

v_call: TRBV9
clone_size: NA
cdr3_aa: CASSAMSEAYEQYF

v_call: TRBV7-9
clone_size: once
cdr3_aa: CASRTRQGSPYNEQFF

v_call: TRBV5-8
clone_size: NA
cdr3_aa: CASSPLATGGFDEQYF

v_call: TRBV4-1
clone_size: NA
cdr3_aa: CASSLQKTGRSDETQYF

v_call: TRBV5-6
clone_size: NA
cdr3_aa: CASSLEGGPYNEQFF

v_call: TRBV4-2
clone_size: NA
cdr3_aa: CASSDVSMGEQYF

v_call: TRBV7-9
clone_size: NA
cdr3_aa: CASSTWVAEAFF

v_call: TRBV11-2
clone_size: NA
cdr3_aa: CASSLSPLSAGAAYEQYF

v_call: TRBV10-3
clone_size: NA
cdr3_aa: CAISGFRGNLNYGYTF